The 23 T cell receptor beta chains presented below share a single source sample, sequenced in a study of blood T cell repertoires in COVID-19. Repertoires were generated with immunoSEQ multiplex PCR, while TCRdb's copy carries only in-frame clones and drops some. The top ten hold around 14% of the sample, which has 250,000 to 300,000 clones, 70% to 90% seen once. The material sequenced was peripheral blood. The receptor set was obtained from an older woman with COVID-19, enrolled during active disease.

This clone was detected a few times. DNA of the CDR3: TGTGCCAGCAGCCAAGATTGGACAGGCTACTACACCTTC. It encodes CASSQDWTGYYTF. V and J are TRBV3-1 (or the pseudogene TRBV3-2) and TRBJ1-2, with TRBD1 identical over 7 bases. The CDR3 sequence is 13 residues long. In germline, CDR1 is LGHDT, CDR2 YNNKEL (reference sequence). With V trimmed by 0 bases and J by 10 bases, 5 bases remained unmatched.

CDR3 protein: CATQGFYNSPLHF. The CDR3 nucleotides are TGTGCCACACAGGGGTTCTATAATTCACCCCTCCACTTT. The gene calls are TRBV24-1 and TRBJ1-6; 7 positions agree with TRBD1. The V gene end was trimmed by 10 bases and the J gene end by 3 bases; junction bases not matched to a gene: 2. The CDR3 has 13 amino acids. Germline CDR1 KGHDR, CDR2 SFDVKD.

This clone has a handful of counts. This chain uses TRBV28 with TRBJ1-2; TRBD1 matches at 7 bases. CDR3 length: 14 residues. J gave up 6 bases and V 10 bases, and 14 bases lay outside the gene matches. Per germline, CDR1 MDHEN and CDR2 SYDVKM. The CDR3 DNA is TGTGCCACCGACAGGGAAGTCTCGATGCATGGCTACACCTTC. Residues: CATDREVSMHGYTF.

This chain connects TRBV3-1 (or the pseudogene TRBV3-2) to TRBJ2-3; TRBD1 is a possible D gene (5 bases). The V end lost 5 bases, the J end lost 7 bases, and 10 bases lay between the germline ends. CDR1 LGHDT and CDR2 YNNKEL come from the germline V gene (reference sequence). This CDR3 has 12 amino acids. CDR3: CASSFTGNTQYF. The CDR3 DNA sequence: TGTGCCAGCAGCTTTACAGGAAATACGCAGTATTTT.

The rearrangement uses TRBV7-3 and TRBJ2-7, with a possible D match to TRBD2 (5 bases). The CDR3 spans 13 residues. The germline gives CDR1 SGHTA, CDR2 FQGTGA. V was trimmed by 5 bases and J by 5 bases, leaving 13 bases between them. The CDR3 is CASSDLPGDEQYF. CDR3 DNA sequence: TGTGCCAGCAGCGACCTTCCCGGGGACGAGCAGTACTTC.

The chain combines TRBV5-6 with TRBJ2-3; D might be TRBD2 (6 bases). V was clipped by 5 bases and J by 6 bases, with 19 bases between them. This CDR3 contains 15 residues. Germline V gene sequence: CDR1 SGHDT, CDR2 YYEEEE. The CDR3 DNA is TGTGCCAGCAGGGAAACGGGGGTGCGTGGCGATACGCAGTATTTT. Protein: CASRETGVRGDTQYF.

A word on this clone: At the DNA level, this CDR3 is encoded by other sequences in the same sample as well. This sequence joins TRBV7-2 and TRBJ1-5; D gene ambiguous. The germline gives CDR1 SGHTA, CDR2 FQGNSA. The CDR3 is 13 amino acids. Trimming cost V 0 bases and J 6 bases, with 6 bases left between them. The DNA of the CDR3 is TGTGCCAGCAGCTTAGCGGGAGGTCAGCCCCAGCATTTT. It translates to CASSLAGGQPQHF.

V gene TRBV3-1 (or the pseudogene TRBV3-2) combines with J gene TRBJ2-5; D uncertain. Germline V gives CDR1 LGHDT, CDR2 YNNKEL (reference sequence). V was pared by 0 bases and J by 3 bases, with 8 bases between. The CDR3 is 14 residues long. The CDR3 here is CASSQDSREETQYF. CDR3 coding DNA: TGTGCCAGCAGCCAAGATTCGCGAGAAGAGACCCAGTACTTC.

This CDR3 reads CASNRRGGHQYF. For the CDR3, the DNA is TGTGCCAGTAACAGGAGGGGAGGGCATCAGTACTTC. V usage is TRBV19 and J usage is TRBJ2-7; TRBD2 agrees at 7 bases. Germline V gene data show CDR1 as LNHDA and CDR2 as SQIVND (reference sequence). Trimming took 7 bases from V and 10 from J; bases not matched to a gene: 10. This CDR3 has 12 amino acids.

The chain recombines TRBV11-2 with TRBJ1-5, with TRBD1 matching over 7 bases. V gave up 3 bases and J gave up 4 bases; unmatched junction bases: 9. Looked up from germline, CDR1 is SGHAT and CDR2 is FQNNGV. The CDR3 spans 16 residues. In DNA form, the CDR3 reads TGTGCCAGCAGCTTGGGGTTGACAGGGCTAAATCAGCCCCAGCATTTT. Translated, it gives CASSLGLTGLNQPQHF.

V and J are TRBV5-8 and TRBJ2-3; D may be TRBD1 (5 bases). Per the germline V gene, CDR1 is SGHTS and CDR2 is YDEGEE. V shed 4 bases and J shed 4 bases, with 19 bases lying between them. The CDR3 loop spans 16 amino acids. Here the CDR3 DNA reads TGTGCCAGCAGCCTGGGAATGACAGCCAGCCCAGATACGCAGTATTTT. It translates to CASSLGMTASPDTQYF.

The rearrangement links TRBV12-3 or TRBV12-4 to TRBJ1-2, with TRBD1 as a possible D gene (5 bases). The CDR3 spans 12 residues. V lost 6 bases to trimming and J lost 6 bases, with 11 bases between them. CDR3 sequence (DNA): TGTGCCAGCAGCATACAGGTGAATGGCTACACCTTC. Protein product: CASSIQVNGYTF.

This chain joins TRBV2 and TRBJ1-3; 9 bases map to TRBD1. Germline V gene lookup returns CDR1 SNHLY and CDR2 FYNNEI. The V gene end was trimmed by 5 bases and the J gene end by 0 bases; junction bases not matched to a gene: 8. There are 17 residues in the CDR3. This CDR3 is CASSSRTGAHSGNTIYF. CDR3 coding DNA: TGTGCCAGCAGTTCCAGGACAGGGGCCCACTCTGGAAACACCATATATTTT.

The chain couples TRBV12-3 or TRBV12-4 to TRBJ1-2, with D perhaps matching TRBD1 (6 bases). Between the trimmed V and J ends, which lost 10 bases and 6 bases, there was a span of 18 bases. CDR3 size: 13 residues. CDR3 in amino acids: CAIRLLGGDGYTF. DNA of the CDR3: TGTGCCATCAGGTTATTAGGGGGAGATGGCTACACCTTC.

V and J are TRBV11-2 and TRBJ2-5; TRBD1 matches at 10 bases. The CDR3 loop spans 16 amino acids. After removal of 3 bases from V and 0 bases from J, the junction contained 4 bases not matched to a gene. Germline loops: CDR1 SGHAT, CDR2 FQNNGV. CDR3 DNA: TGTGCCAGCAGCTTCGGACAGGGGGGGAACCAAGAGACCCAGTACTTC. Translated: CASSFGQGGNQETQYF.

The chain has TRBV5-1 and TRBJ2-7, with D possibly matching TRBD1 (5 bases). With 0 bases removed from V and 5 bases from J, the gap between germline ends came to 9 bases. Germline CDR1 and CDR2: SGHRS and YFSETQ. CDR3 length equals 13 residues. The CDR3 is CASSLGGRDEQYF. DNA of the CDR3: TGCGCCAGCAGCTTGGGTGGCAGGGACGAGCAGTACTTC.

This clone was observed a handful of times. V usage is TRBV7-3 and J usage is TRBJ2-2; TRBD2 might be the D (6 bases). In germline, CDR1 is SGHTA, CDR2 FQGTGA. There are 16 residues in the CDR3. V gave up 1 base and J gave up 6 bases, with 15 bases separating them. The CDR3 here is CASSLSAGGIPGELFF. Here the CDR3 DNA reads TGTGCCAGCAGCTTAAGTGCAGGCGGGATTCCCGGGGAGCTGTTTTTT.

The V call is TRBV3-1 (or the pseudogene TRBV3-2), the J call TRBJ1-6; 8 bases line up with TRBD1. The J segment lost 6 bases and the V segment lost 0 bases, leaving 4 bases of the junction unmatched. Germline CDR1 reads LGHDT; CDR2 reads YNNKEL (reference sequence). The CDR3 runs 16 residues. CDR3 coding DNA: TGTGCCAGCAGCCAAGATTCCACAGGGGGTAATTCACCCCTCCACTTT. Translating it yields CASSQDSTGGNSPLHF.

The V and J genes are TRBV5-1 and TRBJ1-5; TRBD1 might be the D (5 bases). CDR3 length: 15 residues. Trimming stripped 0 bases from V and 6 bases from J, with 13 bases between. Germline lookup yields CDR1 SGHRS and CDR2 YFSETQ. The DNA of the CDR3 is TGCGCCAGCAGCTTGGATCCAGGGAACGGTCAGCCCCAGCATTTT. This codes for CASSLDPGNGQPQHF. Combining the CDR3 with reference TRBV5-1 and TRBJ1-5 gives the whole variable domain KAGVTQTPRYLIKTRGQQVTLSCSPISGHRSVSWYQQTPGQGLQFLFEYFSETQRNKGNFPGRFSGRQFSNSRSEMNVSTLELGDSALYLCASSLDPGNGQPQHFGDGTRLSIL.

The CDR3 DNA sequence: TGTGCCAGCAGTTCGACAGGGGGGAACATTCAGTACTTC. Translating it yields CASSSTGGNIQYF. This rearrangement joins TRBV5-5 to TRBJ2-4, with TRBD1 matching 9 bases. Germline CDR1 reads SGHKS; CDR2 reads YYEKEE (reference sequence). The CDR3 extends over 13 amino acids. V lost 5 bases and J lost 7; bases outside the gene matches: 4.

In DNA, the CDR3 is TGTGCCAGCTCAGTTTCGGGGTTACAAGGAAACACCATATATTTT. Residues: CASSVSGLQGNTIYF. The chain links TRBV18 to TRBJ1-3; D ambiguous. There are 15 residues in the CDR3. Germline V gives CDR1 KGHSH, CDR2 LQKENI. V was clipped by 5 bases and J by 4 bases, with 15 bases between them.

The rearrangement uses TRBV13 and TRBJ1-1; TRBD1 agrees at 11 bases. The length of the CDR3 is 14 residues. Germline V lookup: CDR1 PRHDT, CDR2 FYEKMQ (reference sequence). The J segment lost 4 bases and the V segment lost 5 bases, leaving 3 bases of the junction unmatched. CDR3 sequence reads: CASSRDRGITEAFF. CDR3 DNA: TGTGCCAGCAGCAGGGACAGGGGGATCACTGAAGCTTTCTTT.

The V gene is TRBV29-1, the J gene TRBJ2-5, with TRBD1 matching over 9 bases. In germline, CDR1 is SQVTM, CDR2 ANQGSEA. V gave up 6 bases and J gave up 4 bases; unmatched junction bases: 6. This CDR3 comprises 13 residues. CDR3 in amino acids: CSVGTGRAETQYF. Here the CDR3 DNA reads TGCAGCGTGGGGACAGGGAGGGCAGAGACCCAGTACTTC.